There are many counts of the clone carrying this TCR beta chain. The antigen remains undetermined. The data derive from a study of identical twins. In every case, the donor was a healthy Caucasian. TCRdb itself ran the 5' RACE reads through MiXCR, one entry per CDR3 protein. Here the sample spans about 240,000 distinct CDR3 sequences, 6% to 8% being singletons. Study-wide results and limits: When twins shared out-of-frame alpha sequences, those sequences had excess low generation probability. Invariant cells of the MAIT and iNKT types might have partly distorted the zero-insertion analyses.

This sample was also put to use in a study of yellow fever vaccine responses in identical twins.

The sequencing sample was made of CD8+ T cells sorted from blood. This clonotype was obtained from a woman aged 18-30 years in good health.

The CDR3 loop reads CASSVSHEQFF. The CDR3 DNA reads as TGTGCCAGCAGCGTATCCCATGAGCAGTTCTTC. The chain couples TRBV9 to TRBJ2-1; D not certain. V was shortened by 1 base and J by 8 bases, with 4 bases between the two germline ends. The CDR3 totals 11 residues. The V gene's germline CDR1 is SGDLS and CDR2 YYNGEE.